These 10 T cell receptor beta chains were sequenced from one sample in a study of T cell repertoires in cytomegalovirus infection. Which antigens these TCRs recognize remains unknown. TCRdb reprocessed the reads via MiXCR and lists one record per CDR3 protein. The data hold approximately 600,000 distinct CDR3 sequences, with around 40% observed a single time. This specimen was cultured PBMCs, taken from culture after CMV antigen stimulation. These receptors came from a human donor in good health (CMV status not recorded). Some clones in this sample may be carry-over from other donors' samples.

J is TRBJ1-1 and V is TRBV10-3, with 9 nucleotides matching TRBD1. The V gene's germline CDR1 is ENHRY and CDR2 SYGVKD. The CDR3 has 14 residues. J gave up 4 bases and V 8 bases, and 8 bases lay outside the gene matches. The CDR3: CAICTGGDGTEAFF. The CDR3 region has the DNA TGTGCCATCTGTACAGGGGGCGACGGCACTGAAGCTTTCTTT.

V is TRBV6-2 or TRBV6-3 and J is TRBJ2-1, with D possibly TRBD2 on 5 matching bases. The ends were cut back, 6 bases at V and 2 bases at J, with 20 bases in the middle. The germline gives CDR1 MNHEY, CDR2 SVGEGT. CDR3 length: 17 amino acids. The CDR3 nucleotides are TGTGCCAGCAGCGATCTCTGGACTGCCTTAACCTACAATGAGCAGTTCTTC. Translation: CASSDLWTALTYNEQFF.

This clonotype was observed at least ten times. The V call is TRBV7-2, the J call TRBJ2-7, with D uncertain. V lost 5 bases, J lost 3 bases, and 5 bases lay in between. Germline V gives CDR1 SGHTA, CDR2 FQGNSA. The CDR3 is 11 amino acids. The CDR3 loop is CASSGNYEQYF. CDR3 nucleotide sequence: TGTGCCAGCAGCGGGAACTACGAGCAGTACTTC.

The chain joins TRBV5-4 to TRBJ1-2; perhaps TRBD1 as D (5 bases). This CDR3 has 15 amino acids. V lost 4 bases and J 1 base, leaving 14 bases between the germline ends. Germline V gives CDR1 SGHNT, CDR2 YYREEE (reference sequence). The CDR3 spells CASSLGGGINYGYTF. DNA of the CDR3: TGTGCCAGCAGCCTGGGGGGAGGGATTAACTATGGCTACACCTTC.

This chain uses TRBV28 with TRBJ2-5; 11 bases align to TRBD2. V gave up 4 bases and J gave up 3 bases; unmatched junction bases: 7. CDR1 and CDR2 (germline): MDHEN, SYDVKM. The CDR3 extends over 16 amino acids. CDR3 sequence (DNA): TGTGCCAGCAGTTCGGGGCTAGCGGGGGGAGAAGAGACCCAGTACTTC. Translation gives CASSSGLAGGEETQYF. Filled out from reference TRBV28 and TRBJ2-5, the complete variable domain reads DVKVTQSSRYLVKRTGEKVFLECVQDMDHENMFWYRQDPGLGLRLIYFSYDVKMKEKGDIPEGYSVSREKKERFSLILESASTNQTSMYLCASSSGLAGGEETQYFGPGTRLLVL.

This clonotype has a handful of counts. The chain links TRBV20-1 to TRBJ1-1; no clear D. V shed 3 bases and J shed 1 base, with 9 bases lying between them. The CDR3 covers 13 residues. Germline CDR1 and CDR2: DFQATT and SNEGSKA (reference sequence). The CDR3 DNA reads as TGCAGTGCTAGCAGGCTCGGGAACACTGAAGCTTTCTTT. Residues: CSASRLGNTEAFF.

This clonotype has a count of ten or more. The CDR3 spells CASSQGSGSYEQYF. The DNA of the CDR3 is TGTGCCAGCAGCCAGGGTAGCGGTTCCTACGAGCAGTACTTC. The chain employs TRBV7-8 and TRBJ2-7, with a weak D call TRBD2 (6 bases). This CDR3 is 14 amino acids long. Trimming cost V 5 bases and J 1 base, with 12 bases left between them. In germline, CDR1 is SGHVS, CDR2 FQNEAQ.

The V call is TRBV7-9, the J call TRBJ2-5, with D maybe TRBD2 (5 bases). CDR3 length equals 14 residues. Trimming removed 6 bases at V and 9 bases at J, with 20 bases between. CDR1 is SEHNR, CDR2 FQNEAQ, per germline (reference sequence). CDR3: CASSPPWESGSQYF. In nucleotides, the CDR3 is TGTGCCAGCAGTCCCCCCTGGGAGTCGGGGTCCCAGTACTTC.

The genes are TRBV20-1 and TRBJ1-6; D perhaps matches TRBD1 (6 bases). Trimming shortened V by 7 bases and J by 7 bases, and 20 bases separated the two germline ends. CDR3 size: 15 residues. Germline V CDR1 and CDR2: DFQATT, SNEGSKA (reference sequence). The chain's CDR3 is CSVIPGAGENSPLHF. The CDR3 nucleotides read TGCAGTGTCATCCCCGGGGCAGGGGAAAATTCACCCCTCCACTTT.

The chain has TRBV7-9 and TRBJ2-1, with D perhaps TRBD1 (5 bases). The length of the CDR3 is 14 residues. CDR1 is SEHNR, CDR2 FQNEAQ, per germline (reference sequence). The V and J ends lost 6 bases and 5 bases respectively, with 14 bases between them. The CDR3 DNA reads TGTGCCAGCAGGCCTAAGGGGCCCAACAATGAGCAGTTCTTC. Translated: CASRPKGPNNEQFF.